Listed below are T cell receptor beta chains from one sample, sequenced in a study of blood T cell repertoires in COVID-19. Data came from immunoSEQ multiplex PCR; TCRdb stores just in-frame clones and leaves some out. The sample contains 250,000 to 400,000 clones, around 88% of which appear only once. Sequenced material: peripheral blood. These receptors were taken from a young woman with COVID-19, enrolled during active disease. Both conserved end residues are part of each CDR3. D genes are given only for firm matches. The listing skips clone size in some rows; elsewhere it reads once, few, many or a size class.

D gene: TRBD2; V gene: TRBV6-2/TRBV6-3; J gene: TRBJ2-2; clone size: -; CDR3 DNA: TGTGCCAGCAGCCAACCGCTAAGCGGGGGTGTTCGGGAGCTGTTTTTT; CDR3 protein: CASSQPLSGGVRELFF
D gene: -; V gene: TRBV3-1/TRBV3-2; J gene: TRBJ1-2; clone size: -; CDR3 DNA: TGTGCCAGCAGCCATGCGGGGGCGGGTGGCTACACCTTC; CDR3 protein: CASSHAGAGGYTF
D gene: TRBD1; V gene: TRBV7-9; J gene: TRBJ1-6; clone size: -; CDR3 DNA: TGTGCCAGCAGCTTAACAGGGGGCCAGTCCTATAATTCACCCCTCCACTTT; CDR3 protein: CASSLTGGQSYNSPLHF
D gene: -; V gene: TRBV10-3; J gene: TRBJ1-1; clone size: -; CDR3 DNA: TGTGCCATCAGTAAGGGGAAAAACACTGAAGCTTTCTTT; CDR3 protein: CAISKGKNTEAFF
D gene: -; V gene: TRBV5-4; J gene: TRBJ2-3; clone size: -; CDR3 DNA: TGTGCCAGCTACACCGGCCCCAGCGCAGATACGCAGTATTTT; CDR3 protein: CASYTGPSADTQYF
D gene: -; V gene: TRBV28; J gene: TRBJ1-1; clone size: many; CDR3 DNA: TGTGCCAGCGGGGAGAGGACCACTGAAGCTTTCTTT; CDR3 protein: CASGERTTEAFF
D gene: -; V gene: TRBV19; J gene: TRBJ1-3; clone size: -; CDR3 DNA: TGTGCCACCAGGGGAAAAAGTGTCTTTGGAAACACCATATATTTT; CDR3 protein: CATRGKSVFGNTIYF
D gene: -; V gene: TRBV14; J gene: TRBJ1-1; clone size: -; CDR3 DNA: TGTGCCAGCAGCCAGGGGGGGATCAACACTGAAGCTTTCTTT; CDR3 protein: CASSQGGINTEAFF
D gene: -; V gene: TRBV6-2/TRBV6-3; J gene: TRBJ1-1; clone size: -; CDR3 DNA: TGTGCCAGCAGTTACGGCAGACTTGAAGCTTTCTTT; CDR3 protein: CASSYGRLEAFF
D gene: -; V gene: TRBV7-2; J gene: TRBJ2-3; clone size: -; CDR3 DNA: TGTGCCAGCAGCCCGCAGGCAGATACGCAGTATTTT; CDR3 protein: CASSPQADTQYF
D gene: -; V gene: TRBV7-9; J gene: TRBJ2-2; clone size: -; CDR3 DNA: TGTGCCAGCAGCTTAGTACTTGGGGAGCTGTTTTTT; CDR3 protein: CASSLVLGELFF
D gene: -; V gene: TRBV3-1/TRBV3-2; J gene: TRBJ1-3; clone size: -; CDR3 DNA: TGTGCCAGCAGCCCTTTCCCTGGAAACACCATATATTTT; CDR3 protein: CASSPFPGNTIYF
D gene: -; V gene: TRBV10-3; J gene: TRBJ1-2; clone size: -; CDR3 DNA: TGTGCCATCGCCGGGCAGGGGTATGGCTACACCTTC; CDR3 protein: CAIAGQGYGYTF
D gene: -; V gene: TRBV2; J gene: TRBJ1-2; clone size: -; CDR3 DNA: TGTGCCAGCGAGGGTGGATCGTATGGCTACACCTTC; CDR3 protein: CASEGGSYGYTF
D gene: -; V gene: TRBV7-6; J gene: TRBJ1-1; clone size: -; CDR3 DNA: TGTGCCAGCAGCTTAGGGCGGATGAACACTGAAGCTTTCTTT; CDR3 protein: CASSLGRMNTEAFF
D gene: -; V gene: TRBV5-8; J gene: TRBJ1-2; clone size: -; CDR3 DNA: TGTGCCAGCAGGCGGGGGGGGCTCAACTATGGCTACACCTTC; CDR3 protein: CASRRGGLNYGYTF
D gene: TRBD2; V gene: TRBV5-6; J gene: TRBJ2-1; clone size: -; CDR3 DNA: TGTGCCAGCAGCTTGTGGCGGGGGGGTGAGCAGTTCTTC; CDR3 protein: CASSLWRGGEQFF
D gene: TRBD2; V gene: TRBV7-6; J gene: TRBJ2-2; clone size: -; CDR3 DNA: TGTGCCAGCAGCCAACGGACTAGCGGGAACACCGGGGAGCTGTTTTTT; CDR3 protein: CASSQRTSGNTGELFF
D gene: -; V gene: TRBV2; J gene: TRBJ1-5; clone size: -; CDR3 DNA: TGTGCCAGCAGTACGAACCGAGGCCAGCCCCAGCATTTT; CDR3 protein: CASSTNRGQPQHF
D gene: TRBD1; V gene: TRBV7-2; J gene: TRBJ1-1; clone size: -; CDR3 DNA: TGTGCCAGCAGCCGCCCGGGACAGCCGAACACTGAAGCTTTCTTT; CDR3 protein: CASSRPGQPNTEAFF
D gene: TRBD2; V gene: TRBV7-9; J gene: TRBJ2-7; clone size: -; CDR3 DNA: TGTGCCAGCAGCTTGGGCGGGGGGGGCCTTCCCTACGAGCAGTACTTC; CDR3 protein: CASSLGGGGLPYEQYF
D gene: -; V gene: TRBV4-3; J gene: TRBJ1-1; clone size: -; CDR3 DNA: TGCGCCAGCAGCCAAGATCTAAGGGGGGGGACTGAAGCTTTCTTT; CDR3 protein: CASSQDLRGGTEAFF
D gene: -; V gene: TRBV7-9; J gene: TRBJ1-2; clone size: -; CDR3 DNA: TGTGCCAGCAGCTTAGGGAGGCCAGACCCTAGGTATGGCTACACCTTC; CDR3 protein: CASSLGRPDPRYGYTF
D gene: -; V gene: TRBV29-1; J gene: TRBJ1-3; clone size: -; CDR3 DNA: TGCAGCGTTGAAGACCCTGACAGCGTAAGTGGAAACACCATATATTTT; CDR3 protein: CSVEDPDSVSGNTIYF
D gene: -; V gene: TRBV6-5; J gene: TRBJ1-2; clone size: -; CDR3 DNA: TGTGCCAGCAGCCGGGGATATGGCTACACCTTC; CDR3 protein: CASSRGYGYTF
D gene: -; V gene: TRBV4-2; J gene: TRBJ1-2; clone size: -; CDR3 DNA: TGTGCCAGCAGCCAAGATATGGCAGAAGCTAACTATGGCTACACCTTC; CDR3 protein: CASSQDMAEANYGYTF
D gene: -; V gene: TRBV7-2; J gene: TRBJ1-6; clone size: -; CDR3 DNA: TGTGCCAGCAGCTTAGGGCTAACAGGGCGTTCACCCCTCCACTTT; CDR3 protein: CASSLGLTGRSPLHF
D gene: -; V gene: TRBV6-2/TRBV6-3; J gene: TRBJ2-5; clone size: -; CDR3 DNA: TGTGCCAGCAGTTACACGTGGGGCCCAGAGACCCAGTACTTC; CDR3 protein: CASSYTWGPETQYF
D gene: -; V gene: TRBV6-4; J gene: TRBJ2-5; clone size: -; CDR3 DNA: TGTGCCAGCAGCCGAGTTCCGGGGGAGACCCAGTACTTC; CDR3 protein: CASSRVPGETQYF
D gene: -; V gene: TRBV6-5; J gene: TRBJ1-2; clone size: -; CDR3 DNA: TGTGCCAGCAGTAGATCACAGGGATACTATGGCTACACCTTC; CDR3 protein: CASSRSQGYYGYTF
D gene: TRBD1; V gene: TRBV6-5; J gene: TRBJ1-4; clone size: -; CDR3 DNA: TGTGCCAGCAGTCCGGACAGGTTTGGTAATGAAAAACTGTTTTTT; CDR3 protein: CASSPDRFGNEKLFF
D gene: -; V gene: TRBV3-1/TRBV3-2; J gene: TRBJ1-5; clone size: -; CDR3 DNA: TGTGCCAGCAGCCAAGATAAGGGGGAATCGAATCAGCCCCAGCATTTT; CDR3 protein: CASSQDKGESNQPQHF
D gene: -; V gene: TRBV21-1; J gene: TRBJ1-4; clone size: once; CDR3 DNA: TGTGCCAGCCGGACAGGTCCTAATGAAAAACTGTTTTTT; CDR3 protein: CASRTGPNEKLFF
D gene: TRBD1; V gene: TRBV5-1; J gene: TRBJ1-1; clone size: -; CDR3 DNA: TGCGCCAGCAGCGGAAGGACAGGGGGCATGGGCACTGAAGCTTTCTTT; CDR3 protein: CASSGRTGGMGTEAFF
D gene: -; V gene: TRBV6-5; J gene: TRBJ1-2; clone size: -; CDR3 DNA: TGTGCCAGCAATCCTCGGGGGGCCGATTATAGCACCTTC; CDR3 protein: CASNPRGADYSTF
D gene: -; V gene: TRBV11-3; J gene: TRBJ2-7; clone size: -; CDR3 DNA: TGTGCCAGCAGCTTAGGAGCCCCCGGGGACGAGCAGTACTTC; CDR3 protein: CASSLGAPGDEQYF